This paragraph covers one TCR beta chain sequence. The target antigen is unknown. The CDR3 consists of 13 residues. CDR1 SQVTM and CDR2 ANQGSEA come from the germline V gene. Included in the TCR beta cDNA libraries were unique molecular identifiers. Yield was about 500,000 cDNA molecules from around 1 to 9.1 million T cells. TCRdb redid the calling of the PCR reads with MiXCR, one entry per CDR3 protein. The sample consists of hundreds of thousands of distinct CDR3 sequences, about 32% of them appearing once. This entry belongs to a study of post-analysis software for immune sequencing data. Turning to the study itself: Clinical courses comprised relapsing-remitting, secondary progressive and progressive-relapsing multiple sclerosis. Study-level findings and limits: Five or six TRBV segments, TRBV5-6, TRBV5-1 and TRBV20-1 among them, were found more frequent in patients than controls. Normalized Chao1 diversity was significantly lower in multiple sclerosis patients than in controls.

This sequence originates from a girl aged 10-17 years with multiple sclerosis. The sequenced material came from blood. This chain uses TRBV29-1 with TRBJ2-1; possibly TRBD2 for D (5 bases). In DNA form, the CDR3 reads TGCAGTTTTTATAGCGTCGTGGACAATGAGCAGTTCTTC. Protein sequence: CSFYSVVDNEQFF.